The T cell receptor beta chain described here comes from a study of CD4+ T cells in melanoma. The V and J ends lost 6 bases and 4 bases respectively, with 16 bases between them. This CDR3 region has 14 residues. Germline CDR1 and CDR2: MNHNS and SASEGT. Some clones are missing from TCRdb's copy, which holds only in-frame ones; the method was immunoSEQ multiplex PCR. The table lists 13,000 or so clones, roughly two thirds of them singletons, with roughly a tenth in the top ten. The origin of this receptor is a human donor with melanoma. The chain recombines TRBV6-1 with TRBJ2-7; no clear D gene. The sequencing sample was made of cells from a culture (not recorded whether cultured in vitro). CDR3 nucleotides: TGTGCCAGCAGCCCGTCGCTATGGGGATACGAGCAGTACTTC. It specifies CASSPSLWGYEQYF.